This entry lists 6 T cell receptor beta chains sequenced from one sample in a study of CD8+ T cells in alopecia areata. As to treatment: oral pan-JAK inhibitor, 5-10 mg twice daily. Extraction and reverse transcription of RNA yielded cDNA as the sequencing template. Produced via immunoSEQ multiplex PCR; TCRdb's table is partial and in-frame only. The repertoire holds 150,000 to 250,000 clones, 45% to 75% seen once, with 3% to 3.5% in the top ten. The sample consisted of CD4+ T cells sorted from blood, taken at week 4, from a patient treated with tofacitinib. Receptors originate from a human donor with alopecia areata.

With respect to this clone: The junction departs from the called germline gene at one end, perhaps through a read error. The rearrangement uses TRBV7-7 and TRBJ2-1; 11 bases line up with TRBD1. This CDR3 has 16 amino acids. Germline CDR1 is SSHAT and CDR2 is FNYEAQ (reference sequence). The CDR3 sequence is CASSLREGQGDNEQFF. DNA for the CDR3: TGTGCTAGCAGCTTGAGAGAGGGACAGGGGGACAATGAGCAGTTCTTC.

The chain couples TRBV4-1 to TRBJ1-5; unclear D gene. Germline values: CDR1 MGHRA, CDR2 YSYEKL. This CDR3 comprises 16 residues. V was pared by 2 bases and J by 4 bases, with 15 bases between. CDR3 region: CASSQRARFRNQPQHF. The CDR3 DNA sequence: TGCGCCAGCAGCCAACGCGCCCGATTTCGGAATCAGCCCCAGCATTTT.

The genes are TRBV7-2 and TRBJ2-3; a weak D match, TRBD2 (6 bases). This CDR3 contains 13 residues. The germline V gene encodes CDR1 SGHTA and CDR2 FQGNSA. Trimming took off 6 bases at V and 6 bases at J, with 13 bases between the two ends. As DNA, the CDR3 is TGTGCCAGCAGGCGGGACTGGGGGGATACGCAGTATTTT. This codes for CASRRDWGDTQYF. Supplemented by reference TRBV7-2 and TRBJ2-3, the full variable domain reads GAGVSQSPSNKVTEKGKDVELRCDPISGHTALYWYRQSLGQGLEFLIYFQGNSAPDKSGLPSDRFSAERTGGSVSTLTIQRTQQEDSAVYLCASRRDWGDTQYFGPGTRLTVL.

The rearrangement uses TRBV30 and TRBJ1-6; 8 nucleotides align to TRBD1. The CDR3 covers 17 residues. The germline V gene has CDR1 GTSNPN and CDR2 SVGIG (reference sequence). Trimming cost V 6 bases and J 0 bases; bases outside gene matches: 10. The CDR3 spells CACTGGLHFSYNSPLHF. The CDR3 DNA follows: TGTGCCTGCACAGGGGGGTTACACTTCTCCTATAATTCACCCCTCCACTTT.

V gene TRBV30 combines with J gene TRBJ1-5; TRBD1 matches at 7 bases. Germline CDR1 and CDR2: GTSNPN and SVGIG (reference sequence). After removal of 3 bases from V and 4 bases from J, the junction contained 6 bases not matched to a gene. The CDR3 covers 14 residues. CDR3 amino acids: CAWSPGQLNQPQHF. DNA of the CDR3: TGTGCCTGGAGCCCGGGACAGCTGAATCAGCCCCAGCATTTT.

V usage is TRBV30 and J usage is TRBJ1-2; D is unresolved. Germline loops: CDR1 GTSNPN, CDR2 SVGIG (reference sequence). Trimming removed 2 bases from V and 5 bases from J, with 18 bases in between. This CDR3 region has 15 residues. The CDR3 region is CAWSRGEGFRYGYTF. In DNA form, the CDR3 reads TGTGCCTGGAGTCGTGGGGAGGGTTTCAGGTATGGCTACACCTTC. Combining the CDR3 with reference TRBV30 and TRBJ1-2 gives the whole variable domain SQTIHQWPATLVQPVGSPLSLECTVEGTSNPNLYWYRQAAGRGLQLLFYSVGIGQISSEVPQNLSASRPQDRQFILSSKKLLLSDSGFYLCAWSRGEGFRYGYTFGSGTRLTVV.